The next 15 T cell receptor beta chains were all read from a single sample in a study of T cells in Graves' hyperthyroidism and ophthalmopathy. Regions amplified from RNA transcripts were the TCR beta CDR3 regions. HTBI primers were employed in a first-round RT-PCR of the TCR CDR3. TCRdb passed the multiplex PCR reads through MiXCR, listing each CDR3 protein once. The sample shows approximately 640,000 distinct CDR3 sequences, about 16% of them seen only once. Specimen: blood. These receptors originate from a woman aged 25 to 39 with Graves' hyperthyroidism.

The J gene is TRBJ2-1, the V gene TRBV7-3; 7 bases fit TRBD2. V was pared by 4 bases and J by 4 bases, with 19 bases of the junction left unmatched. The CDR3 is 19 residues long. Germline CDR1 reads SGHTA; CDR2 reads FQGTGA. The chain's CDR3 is CASSYLMEGTGRFYNEQFF. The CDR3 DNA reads TGTGCCAGCAGCTACCTGATGGAGGGGACCGGGAGGTTTTACAATGAGCAGTTCTTC.

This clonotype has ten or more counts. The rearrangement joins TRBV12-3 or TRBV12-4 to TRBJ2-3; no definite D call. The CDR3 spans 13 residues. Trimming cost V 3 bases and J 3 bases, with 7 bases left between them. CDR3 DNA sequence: TGTGCCAGCAGTTTCAGGCGAACAGATACGCAGTATTTT. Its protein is CASSFRRTDTQYF.

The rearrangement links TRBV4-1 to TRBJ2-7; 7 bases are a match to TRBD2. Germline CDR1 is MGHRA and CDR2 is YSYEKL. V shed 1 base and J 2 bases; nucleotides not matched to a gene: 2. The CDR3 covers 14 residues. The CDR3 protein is CASSQATSPYEQYF. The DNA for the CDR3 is TGCGCCAGCAGCCAAGCGACTAGCCCCTACGAGCAGTACTTC.

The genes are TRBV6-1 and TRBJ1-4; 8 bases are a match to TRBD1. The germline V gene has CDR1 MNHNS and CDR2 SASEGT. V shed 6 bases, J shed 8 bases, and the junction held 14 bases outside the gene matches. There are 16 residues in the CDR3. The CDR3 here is CASSVTGRGRGEKLFF. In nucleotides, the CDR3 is TGTGCCAGCAGCGTGACCGGCAGGGGGCGGGGAGAAAAACTGTTTTTT.

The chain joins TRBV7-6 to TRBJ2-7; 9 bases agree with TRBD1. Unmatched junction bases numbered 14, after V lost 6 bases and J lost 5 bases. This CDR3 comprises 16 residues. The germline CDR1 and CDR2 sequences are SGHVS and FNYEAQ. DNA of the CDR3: TGTGCCAGCAGTCGTTTGGACAGGGGCGGTCTTGACGAGCAGTACTTC. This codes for CASSRLDRGGLDEQYF.

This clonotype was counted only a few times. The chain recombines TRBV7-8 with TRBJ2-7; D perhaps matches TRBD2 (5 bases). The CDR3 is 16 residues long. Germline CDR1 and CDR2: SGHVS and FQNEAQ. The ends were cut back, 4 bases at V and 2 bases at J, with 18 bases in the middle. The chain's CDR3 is CASSSLPLAPTYEQYF. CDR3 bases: TGTGCCAGCAGCTCCCTCCCCTTAGCGCCTACCTACGAGCAGTACTTC.

CDR3 bases: TGTGCCAGCAGCGTACATTTGGGGCCCCCGGAAGAGCAGTACTTC. Translated, it gives CASSVHLGPPEEQYF. The chain recombines TRBV9 with TRBJ2-7, with D possibly TRBD1 on 5 matching bases. V lost 1 base and J lost 7, with 18 bases in between. CDR3 length: 15 amino acids. Germline-derived CDR1 and CDR2 are SGDLS and YYNGEE. The variable domain in full, with the rest retrieved from reference TRBV9 and TRBJ2-7, is DSGVTQTPKHLITATGQRVTLRCSPRSGDLSVYWYQQSLDQGLQFLIQYYNGEERAKGNILERFSAQQFPDLHSELNLSSLELGDSALYFCASSVHLGPPEEQYFGPGTRLTVT.

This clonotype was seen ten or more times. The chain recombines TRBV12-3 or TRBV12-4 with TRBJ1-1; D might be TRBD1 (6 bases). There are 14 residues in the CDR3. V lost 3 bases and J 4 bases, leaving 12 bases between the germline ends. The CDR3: CASSFAGVGTEAFF. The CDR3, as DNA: TGTGCCAGCAGTTTTGCAGGGGTCGGCACTGAAGCTTTCTTT.

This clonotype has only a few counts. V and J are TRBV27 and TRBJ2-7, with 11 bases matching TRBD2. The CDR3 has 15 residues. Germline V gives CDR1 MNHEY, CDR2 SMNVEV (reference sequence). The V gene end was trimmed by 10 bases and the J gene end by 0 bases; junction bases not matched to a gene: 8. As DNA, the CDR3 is TGTGCCACGAAACCGGGACTAGCGGCCTCCTACGAGCAGTACTTC. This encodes CATKPGLAASYEQYF.

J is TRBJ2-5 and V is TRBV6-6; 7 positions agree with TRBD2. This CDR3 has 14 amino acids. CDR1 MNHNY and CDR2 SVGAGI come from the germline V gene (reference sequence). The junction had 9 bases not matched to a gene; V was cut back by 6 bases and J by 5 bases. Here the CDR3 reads CASRAGDGHETQYF. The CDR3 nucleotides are TGTGCCAGCAGGGCGGGGGACGGGCATGAGACCCAGTACTTC.

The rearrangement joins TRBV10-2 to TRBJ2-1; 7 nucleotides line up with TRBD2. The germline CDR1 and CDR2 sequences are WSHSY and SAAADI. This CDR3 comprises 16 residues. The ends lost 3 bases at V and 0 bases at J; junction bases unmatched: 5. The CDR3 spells CASSEGRESSYNEQFF. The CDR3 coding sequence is TGCGCCAGCAGTGAAGGGCGGGAGAGCTCCTACAATGAGCAGTTCTTC.

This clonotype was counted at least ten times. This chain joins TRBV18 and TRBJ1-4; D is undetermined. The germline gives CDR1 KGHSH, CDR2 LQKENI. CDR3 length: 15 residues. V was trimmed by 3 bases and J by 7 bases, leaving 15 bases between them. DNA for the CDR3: TGTGCCAGCTCACCGGACGACCTACCCAGTGAAAAACTGTTTTTT. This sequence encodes CASSPDDLPSEKLFF. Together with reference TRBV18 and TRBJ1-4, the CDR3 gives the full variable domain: NAGVMQNPRHLVRRRGQEARLRCSPMKGHSHVYWYRQLPEEGLKFMVYLQKENIIDESGMPKERFSAEFPKEGPSILRIQQVVRGDSAAYFCASSPDDLPSEKLFFGSGTQLSVL.

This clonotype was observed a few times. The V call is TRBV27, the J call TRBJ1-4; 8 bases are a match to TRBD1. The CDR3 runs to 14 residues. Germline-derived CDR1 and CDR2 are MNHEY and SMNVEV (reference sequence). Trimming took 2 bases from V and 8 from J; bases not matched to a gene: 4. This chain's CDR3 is CASSLRTGQEKLFF. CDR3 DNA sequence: TGTGCCAGCAGTTTACGGACAGGGCAAGAAAAACTGTTTTTT.

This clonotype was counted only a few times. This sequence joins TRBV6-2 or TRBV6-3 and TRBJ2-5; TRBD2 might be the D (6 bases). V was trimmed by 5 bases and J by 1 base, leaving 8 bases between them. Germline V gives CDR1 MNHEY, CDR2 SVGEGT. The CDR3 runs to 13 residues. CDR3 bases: TGTGCCAGCAGTACGGGACTCCAAGAGACCCAGTACTTC. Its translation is CASSTGLQETQYF.

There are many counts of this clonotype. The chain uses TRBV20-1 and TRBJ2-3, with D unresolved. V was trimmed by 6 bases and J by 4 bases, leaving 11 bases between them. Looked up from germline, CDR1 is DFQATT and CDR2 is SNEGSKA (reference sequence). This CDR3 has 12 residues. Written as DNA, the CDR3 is TGCAGTGCCTCCGCAGGCGCAGATACGCAGTATTTT. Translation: CSASAGADTQYF.